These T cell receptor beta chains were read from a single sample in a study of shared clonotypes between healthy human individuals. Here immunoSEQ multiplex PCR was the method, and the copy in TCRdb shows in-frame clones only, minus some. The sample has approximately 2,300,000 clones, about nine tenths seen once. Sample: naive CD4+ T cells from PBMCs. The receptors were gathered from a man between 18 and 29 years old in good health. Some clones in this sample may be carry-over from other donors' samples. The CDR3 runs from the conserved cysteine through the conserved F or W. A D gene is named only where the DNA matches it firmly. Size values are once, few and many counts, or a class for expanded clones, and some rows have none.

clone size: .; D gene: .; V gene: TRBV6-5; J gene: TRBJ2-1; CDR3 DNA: TGTGCCAGCAGGGAGGAGACAGGTCTGTATAGTGAGCAGTTCTTC; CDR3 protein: CASREETGLYSEQFF
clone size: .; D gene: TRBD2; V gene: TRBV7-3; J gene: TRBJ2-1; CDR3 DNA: TGTGCCAGCAGTCCACCGGGAGGCCCCTACAATGAGCAGTTCTTC; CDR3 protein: CASSPPGGPYNEQFF
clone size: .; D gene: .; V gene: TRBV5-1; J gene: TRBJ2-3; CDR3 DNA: TGCGCCAGCAGCAGACGACAGGCCTCTAGCACAGATACGCAGTATTTT; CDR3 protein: CASSRRQASSTDTQYF
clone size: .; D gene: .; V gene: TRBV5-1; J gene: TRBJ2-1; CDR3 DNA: TGCGCCAGCAGAGGGAGCGGAAAAGGGTACAATGAGCAGTTCTTC; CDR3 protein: CASRGSGKGYNEQFF
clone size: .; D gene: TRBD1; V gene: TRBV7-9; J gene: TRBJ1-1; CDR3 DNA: TGTGCCAGCAGTCATGATACAGGGGGCACTGAAGCTTTCTTT; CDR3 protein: CASSHDTGGTEAFF
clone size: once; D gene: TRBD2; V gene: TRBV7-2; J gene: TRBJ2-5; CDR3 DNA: TGTGCCAGCTCAGCGGGAGGTCAAGAGACCCAGTACTTC; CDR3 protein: CASSAGGQETQYF
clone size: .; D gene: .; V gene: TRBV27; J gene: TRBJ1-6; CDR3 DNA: TGTGCCAGCAGTACCTTACAGGGAGGGGGGTCACCCCTCCACTTT; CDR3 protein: CASSTLQGGGSPLHF
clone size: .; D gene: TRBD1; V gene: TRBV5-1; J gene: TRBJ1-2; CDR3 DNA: TGCGCCAGCAGCCCGAGGGGACAGGGGGCTAACTATGGCTACACCTTC; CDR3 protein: CASSPRGQGANYGYTF
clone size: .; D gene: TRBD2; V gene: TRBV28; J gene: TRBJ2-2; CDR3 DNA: TGTGCCAGCAGTGCCCCGGGAGGGCCGGGGACCGGGGAGCTGTTTTTT; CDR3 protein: CASSAPGGPGTGELFF
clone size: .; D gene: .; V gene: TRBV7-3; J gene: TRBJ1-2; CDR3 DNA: TGTGCCAGCAGCTTCGACAAGTTTAACTATGGCTACACCTTC; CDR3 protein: CASSFDKFNYGYTF
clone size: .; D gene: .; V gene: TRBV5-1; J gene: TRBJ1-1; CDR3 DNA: TGCGCCAGCAGCTTGGTGGTGGGCGGCACTGAAGCTTTCTTT; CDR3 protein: CASSLVVGGTEAFF
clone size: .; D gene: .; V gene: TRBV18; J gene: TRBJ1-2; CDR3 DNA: TGTGCCAGCTCACCCCCGGTTGGATCGTCCCAGGGGGGCTACACCTTC; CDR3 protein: CASSPPVGSSQGGYTF
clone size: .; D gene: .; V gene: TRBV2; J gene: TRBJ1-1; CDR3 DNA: TGTGCCAGCAGTGAACAGGGACACCAGAACACTGAAGCTTTCTTT; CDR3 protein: CASSEQGHQNTEAFF
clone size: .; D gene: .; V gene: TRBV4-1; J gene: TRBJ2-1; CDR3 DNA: TGCGCCAGCAGCCAAGCTCCTAGCGAGACCTACAATGAGCAGTTCTTC; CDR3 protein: CASSQAPSETYNEQFF
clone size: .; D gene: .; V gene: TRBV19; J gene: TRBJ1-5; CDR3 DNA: TGTGCCAGTAGTATAGAGGGTTGGGGGATTCAGCCCCAGCATTTT; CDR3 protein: CASSIEGWGIQPQHF
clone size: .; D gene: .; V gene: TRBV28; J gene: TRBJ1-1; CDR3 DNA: TGTGCCAGCAGCGCCCCCTTGAACACTGAAGCTTTCTTT; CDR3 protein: CASSAPLNTEAFF
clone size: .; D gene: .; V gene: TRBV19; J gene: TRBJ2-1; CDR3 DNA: TGTGCCAGTAGTATTTCCCATGGGACCCCCGAGCAGTTCTTC; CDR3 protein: CASSISHGTPEQFF
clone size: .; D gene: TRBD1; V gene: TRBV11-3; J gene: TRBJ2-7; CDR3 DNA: TGTGCCAGCAGCCCGGGACAGGGGAATACCTACGAGCAGTACTTT; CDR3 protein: CASSPGQGNTYEQYF
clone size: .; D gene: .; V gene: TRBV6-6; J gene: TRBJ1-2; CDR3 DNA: TGTGCCAGCAGCAACCTTAACTATGGCTACACCTTC; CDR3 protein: CASSNLNYGYTF
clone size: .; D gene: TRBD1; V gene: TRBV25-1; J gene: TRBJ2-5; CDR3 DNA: TGTGCCAGCAGTGACATGCCGACAGGGGGCTGGGAGACCCAGTACTTC; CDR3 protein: CASSDMPTGGWETQYF
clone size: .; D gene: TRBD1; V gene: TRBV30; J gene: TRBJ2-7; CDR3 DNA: TGTGCCTGGAGTGCCGACAGGGGGGGTTACGAGCAGTACTTC; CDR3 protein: CAWSADRGGYEQYF
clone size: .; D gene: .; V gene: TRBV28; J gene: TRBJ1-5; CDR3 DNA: TGTGCCAGCACCGATGGGGCGGGGAATCAGCCCCAGCATTTT; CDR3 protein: CASTDGAGNQPQHF
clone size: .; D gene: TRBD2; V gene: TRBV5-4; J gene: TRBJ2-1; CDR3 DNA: TGTGCCAGCAGCCCTGGACTAGCGGGCTCCTACAATGAGCAGTTCTTC; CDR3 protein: CASSPGLAGSYNEQFF
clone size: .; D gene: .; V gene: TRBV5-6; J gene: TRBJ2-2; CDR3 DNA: TGTGCCAGCAGCTTTTTCAATCCCGGCACCGGGGAGCTGTTTTTT; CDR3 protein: CASSFFNPGTGELFF
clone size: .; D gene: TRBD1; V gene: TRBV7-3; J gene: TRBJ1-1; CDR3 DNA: TGTGCCAGCAGCAAGGGACAGGGGGCAGGAGATACTGAAGCTTTCTTT; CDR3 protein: CASSKGQGAGDTEAFF
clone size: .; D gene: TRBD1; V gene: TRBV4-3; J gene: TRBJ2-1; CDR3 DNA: TGCGCCAGCAGCCAGCAAACAGGGGGCCGGGAGCAGTTCTTC; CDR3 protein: CASSQQTGGREQFF
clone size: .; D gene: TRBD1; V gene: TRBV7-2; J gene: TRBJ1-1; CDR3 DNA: TGTGCCAGCAGCCCGCAGACAGGGGTCCGTGAAGCTTTCTTT; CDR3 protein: CASSPQTGVREAFF
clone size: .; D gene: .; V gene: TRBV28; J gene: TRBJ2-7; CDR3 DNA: TGTGCCAGCAGTTTAAATATTTTGAGGGAGCAGTACTTC; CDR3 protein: CASSLNILREQYF
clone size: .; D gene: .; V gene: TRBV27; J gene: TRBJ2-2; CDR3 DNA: TGTGCCAGCAGTTTATCTGGTACCGGGGAGCTGTTTTTT; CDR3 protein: CASSLSGTGELFF
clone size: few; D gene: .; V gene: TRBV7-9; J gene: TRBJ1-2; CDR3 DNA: TGTGCCAGCAGCTTGGGGAGGAACTATGGCTACACCTTC; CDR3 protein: CASSLGRNYGYTF
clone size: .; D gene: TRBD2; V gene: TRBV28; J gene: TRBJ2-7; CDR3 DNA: TGTGCCAGCAAACTAGCGGGCTACGAGCAGTACTTC; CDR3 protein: CASKLAGYEQYF
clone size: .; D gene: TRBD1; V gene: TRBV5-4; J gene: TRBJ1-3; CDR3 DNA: TGTGCCAGCAGGGCTACCGGGACAGGGGCTCTCTCTGGAAACACCATATATTTT; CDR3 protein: CASRATGTGALSGNTIYF
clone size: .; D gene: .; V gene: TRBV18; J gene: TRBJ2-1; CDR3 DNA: TGTGCCAGCTCACCACCGACAGGAGGATTCAATGAGCAGTTCTTC; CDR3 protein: CASSPPTGGFNEQFF
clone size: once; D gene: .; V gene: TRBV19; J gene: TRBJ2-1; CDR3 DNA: TGTGCCAGTGGCAATCTTGGGAGTAACTCCTACAATGAGCAGTTCTTC; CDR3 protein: CASGNLGSNSYNEQFF
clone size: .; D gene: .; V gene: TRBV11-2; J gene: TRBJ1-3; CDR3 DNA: TGTGCCAGCAGCTTAGTCATTCAGGGATCTGGAAACACCATATATTTT; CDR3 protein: CASSLVIQGSGNTIYF
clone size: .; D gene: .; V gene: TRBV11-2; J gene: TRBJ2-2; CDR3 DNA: TGTGCCAGCAGCCCCTCTTTAAACACCGGGGAGCTGTTTTTT; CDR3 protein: CASSPSLNTGELFF
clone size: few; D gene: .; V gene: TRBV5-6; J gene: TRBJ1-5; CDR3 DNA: TGTGCCAGCAGCTTAAGGGGGAGCAATCAGCCCCAGCATTTT; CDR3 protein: CASSLRGSNQPQHF
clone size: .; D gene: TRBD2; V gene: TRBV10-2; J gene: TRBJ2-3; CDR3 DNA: TGCGCCAGCAGTGCGCTAGCGGGAGGCACAGATACGCAGTATTTT; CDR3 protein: CASSALAGGTDTQYF
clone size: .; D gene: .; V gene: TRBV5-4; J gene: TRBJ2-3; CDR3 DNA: TGTGCCAGCAGGTTCCAGGAGGGGGCAGATACGCAGTATTTT; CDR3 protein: CASRFQEGADTQYF
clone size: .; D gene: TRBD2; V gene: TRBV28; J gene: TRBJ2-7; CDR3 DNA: TGTGCCAGCAGTCATGGGACTACTATTTACGAGCAGTACTTC; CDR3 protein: CASSHGTTIYEQYF
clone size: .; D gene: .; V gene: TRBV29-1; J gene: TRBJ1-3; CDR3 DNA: TGCAGCGTTGTTTTGGGGTCGAGACCTGGAAACACCATATATTTT; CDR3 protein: CSVVLGSRPGNTIYF
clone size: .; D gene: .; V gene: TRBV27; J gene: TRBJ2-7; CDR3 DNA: TGTGCCAGCAGTTTATCTCCCGGGTTGCTTTCCAGCGAGCAGTACTTC; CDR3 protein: CASSLSPGLLSSEQYF
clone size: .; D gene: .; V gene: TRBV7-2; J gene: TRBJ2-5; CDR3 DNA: TGTGCCAGCAGCTTTTCAGGGCAAGAGACCCAGTACTTC; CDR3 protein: CASSFSGQETQYF
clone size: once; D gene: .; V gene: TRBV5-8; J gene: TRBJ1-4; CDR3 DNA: TGTGCCAGCAGCTTTAGATCCGTGGGAGGAGGACATGAAAAACTGTTTTTT; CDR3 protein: CASSFRSVGGGHEKLFF
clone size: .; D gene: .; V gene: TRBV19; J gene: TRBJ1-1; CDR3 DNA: TGTGCCAGTAGCCCCGGGACGGTAAACCTGAACACTGAAGCTTTCTTT; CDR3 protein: CASSPGTVNLNTEAFF
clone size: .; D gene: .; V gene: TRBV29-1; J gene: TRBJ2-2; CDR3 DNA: TGCAGCGTTCGGGGAGGGGGGACGGTCACCGGGGAGCTGTTTTTT; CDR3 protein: CSVRGGGTVTGELFF
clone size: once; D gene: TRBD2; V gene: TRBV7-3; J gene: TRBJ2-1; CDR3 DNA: TGTGCCAGCAGCTCATGGCCGGGACTAGCGGGAGACAATGAGCAGTTCTTC; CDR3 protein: CASSSWPGLAGDNEQFF
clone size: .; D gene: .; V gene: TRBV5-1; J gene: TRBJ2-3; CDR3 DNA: TGCGCCAGCAGCTTGCAGCCACAGGGTTCCGATACGCAGTATTTT; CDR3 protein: CASSLQPQGSDTQYF
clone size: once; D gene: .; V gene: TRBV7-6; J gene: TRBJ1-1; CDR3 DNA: TGTGCCAGCAGCTCAAAAGGAGGGGCCACTGAAGCTTTCTTT; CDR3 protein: CASSSKGGATEAFF
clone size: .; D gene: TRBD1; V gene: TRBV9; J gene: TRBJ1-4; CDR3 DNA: TGTGCCAGCAGCCGGGGACAGCCCAATGAAAAACTGTTTTTT; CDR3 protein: CASSRGQPNEKLFF
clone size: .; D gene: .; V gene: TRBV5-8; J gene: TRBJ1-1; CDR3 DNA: TGTGCCAGTGAACCAGGCTTCAGGAACACTGAAGCTTTCTTT; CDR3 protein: CASEPGFRNTEAFF
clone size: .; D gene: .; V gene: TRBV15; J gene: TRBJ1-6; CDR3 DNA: TGTGCCACCAGCAGAGGAGGCAGCGATCATAATTCACCCCTCCACTTT; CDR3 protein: CATSRGGSDHNSPLHF